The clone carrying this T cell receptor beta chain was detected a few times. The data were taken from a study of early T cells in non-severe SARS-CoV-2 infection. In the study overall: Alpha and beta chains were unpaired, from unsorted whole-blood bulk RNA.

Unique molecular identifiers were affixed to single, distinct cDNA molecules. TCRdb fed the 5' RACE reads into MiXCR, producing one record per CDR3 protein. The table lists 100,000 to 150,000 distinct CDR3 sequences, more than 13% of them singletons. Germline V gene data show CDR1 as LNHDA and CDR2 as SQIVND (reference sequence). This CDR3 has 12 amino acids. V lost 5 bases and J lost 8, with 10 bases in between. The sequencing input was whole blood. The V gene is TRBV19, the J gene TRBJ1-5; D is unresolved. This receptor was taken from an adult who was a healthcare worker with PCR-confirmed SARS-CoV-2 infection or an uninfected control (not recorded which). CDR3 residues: CASSPLREPQHF. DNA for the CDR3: TGTGCCAGTAGTCCACTACGGGAGCCCCAGCATTTT.